The rows below give T cell receptor beta chains drawn from one sample of a study of cytomegalovirus exposure and HLA in healthy donors. Using immunoSEQ multiplex PCR, the repertoire was profiled, and TCRdb retains in-frame clones only, with some absent. With 35,000 to 50,000 clones in the sample, the ten largest clones hold 3% to 4%. The sample taken for sequencing was PBMCs. The source is a woman aged 30 to 39 in good health and CMV-seropositive. The CDR3 runs from the conserved cysteine through the conserved F or W. D genes are given only for firm matches.

length: 14
D: TRBD1
V: TRBV5-4
J: TRBJ1-1
DNA: TGTGCCAGCAGCTTCCGGGACAGGAACACTGAAGCTTTCTTT
CDR3: CASSFRDRNTEAFF

length: 14
D: TRBD1
V: TRBV5-6
J: TRBJ1-3
DNA: TGTGCCAGCAGCTTGGTGTGGGACAGCAACACCATATATTTT
CDR3: CASSLVWDSNTIYF

length: 13
D: TRBD1
V: TRBV6-5
J: TRBJ2-7
DNA: TGTACCAGCAGTTTCGACAGGGGCTACGAGCAGTACTTC
CDR3: CTSSFDRGYEQYF

length: 15
D: TRBD1
V: TRBV30
J: TRBJ1-2
DNA: TGTGCCTGGAGGGACCTCGGACAGGGGGCCTATGGCTACACCTTC
CDR3: CAWRDLGQGAYGYTF

length: 12
D: NA
V: TRBV5-8
J: TRBJ1-2
DNA: TGTGCCAGCAGCTTGGTTCGTGTGGGCTACACCTTC
CDR3: CASSLVRVGYTF

length: 14
D: NA
V: TRBV19
J: TRBJ1-4
DNA: TGTGCCAGTAGTCCCATGGGGCAGGGTGAAAAACTGTTTTTT
CDR3: CASSPMGQGEKLFF

length: 17
D: NA
V: TRBV4-1
J: TRBJ2-6
DNA: TGCGCCAGCAGCCAAGCTGGGGGCCCTACTGGGGCCAACGTCCTGACTTTC
CDR3: CASSQAGGPTGANVLTF

length: 14
D: NA
V: TRBV27
J: TRBJ2-1
DNA: TGTGCCAGCAGTTTTACAGGACTAAACAATGAGCAGTTCTTC
CDR3: CASSFTGLNNEQFF

length: 13
D: TRBD1
V: TRBV2
J: TRBJ2-7
DNA: TGTGCCAGCAGTAGACAGGGGGCAAACGAGCAGTACTTC
CDR3: CASSRQGANEQYF

length: 14
D: NA
V: TRBV6-1
J: TRBJ2-5
DNA: TGTGCCGCTCTACACCCGGGAACAAAAGAGACCCAGTACTTC
CDR3: CAALHPGTKETQYF

length: 15
D: TRBD2
V: TRBV28
J: TRBJ2-1
DNA: TGTGCCAGTCATTATCTAGCGGGGGGGCCAAATGAGCAGTTCTTC
CDR3: CASHYLAGGPNEQFF

length: 17
D: TRBD2
V: TRBV9
J: TRBJ2-5
DNA: TGTGCCAGCAGCGTAGTGAAGACTAGCGGGGGGGAAGAGACCCAGTACTTC
CDR3: CASSVVKTSGGEETQYF

length: 16
D: NA
V: TRBV13
J: TRBJ1-1
DNA: TGTGCCAGCAGCTTTGCAGGTGGAATCTCGAACACTGAAGCTTTCTTT
CDR3: CASSFAGGISNTEAFF

length: 16
D: TRBD1
V: TRBV18
J: TRBJ2-2
DNA: TGTGCCAGCTCACCGGCCGGACAGGGGAGCACCGGGGAGCTGTTTTTT
CDR3: CASSPAGQGSTGELFF

length: 12
D: NA
V: TRBV2
J: TRBJ1-2
DNA: TGTGCCAGCAGTCCGGACAAGATGAGCTACACCTTC
CDR3: CASSPDKMSYTF

length: 10
D: NA
V: TRBV20-1
J: TRBJ2-1
DNA: TGCAGTGCTAGCCGGAATGAGCAGTTCTTC
CDR3: CSASRNEQFF